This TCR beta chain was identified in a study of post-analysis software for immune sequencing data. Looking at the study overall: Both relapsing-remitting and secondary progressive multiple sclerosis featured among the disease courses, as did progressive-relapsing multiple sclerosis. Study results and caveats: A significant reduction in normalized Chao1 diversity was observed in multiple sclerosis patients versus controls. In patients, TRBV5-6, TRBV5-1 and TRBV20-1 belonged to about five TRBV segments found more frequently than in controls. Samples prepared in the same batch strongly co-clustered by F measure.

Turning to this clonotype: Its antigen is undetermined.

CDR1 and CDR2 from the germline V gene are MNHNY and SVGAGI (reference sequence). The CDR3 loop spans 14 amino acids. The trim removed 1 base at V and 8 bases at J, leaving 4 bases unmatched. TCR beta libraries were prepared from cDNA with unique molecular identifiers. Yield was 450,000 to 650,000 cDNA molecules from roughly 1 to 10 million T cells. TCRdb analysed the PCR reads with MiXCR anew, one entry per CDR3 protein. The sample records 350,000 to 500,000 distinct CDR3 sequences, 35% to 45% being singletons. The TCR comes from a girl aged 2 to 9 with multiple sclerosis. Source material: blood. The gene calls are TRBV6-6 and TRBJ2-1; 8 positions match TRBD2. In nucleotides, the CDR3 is TGTGCCAGCAGTTACTACAGCGGGAGAGATGAGCAGTTCTTC. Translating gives CASSYYSGRDEQFF.